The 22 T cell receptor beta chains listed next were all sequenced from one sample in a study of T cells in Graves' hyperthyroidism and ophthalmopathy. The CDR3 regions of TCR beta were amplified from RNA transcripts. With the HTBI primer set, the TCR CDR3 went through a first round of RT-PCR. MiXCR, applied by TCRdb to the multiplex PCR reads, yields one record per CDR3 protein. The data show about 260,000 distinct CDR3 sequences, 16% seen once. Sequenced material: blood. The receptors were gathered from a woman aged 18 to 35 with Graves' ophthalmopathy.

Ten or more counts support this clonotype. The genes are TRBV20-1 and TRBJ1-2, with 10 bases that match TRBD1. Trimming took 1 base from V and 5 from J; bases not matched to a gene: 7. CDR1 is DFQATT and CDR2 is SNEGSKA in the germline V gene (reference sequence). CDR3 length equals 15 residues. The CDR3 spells CSARAPGQGLYGYTF. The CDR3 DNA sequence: TGCAGTGCTAGAGCCCCGGGACAGGGGTTATATGGCTACACCTTC.

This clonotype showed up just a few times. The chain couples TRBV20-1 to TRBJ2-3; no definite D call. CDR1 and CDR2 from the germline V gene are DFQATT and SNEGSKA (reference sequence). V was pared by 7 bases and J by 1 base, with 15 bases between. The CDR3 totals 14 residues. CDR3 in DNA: TGCAGTGAGGGTGACTTTTGGGGCACAGATACGCAGTATTTT. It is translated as CSEGDFWGTDTQYF.

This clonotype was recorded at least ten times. CDR3: CASSPLGQGSNQPQHF. In nucleotides, the CDR3 is TGTGCCAGCTCACCACTCGGACAGGGAAGCAATCAGCCCCAGCATTTT. J is TRBJ1-5 and V is TRBV18; 8 bases are shared with TRBD1. CDR1 is KGHSH and CDR2 is LQKENI in the germline V gene. The trim removed 1 base at V and 1 base at J, leaving 3 bases unmatched. CDR3 length equals 16 residues.

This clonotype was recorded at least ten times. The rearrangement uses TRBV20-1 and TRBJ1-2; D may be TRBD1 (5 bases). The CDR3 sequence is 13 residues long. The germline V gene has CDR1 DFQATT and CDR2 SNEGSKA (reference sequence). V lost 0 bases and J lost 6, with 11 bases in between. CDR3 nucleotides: TGCAGTGCTAGAGAAGGGGTTGAGCATGGCTACACCTTC. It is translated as CSAREGVEHGYTF.

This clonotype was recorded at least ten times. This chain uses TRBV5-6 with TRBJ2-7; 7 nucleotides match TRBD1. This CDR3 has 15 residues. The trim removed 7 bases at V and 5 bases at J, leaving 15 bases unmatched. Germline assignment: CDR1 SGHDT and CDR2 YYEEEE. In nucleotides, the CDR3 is TGTGCCAGCGACTTGGCCGGTAGGGGGCCCGACGAGCAGTACTTC. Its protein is CASDLAGRGPDEQYF.

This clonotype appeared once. The CDR3 is CASSSLGTDSNQPQHF. CDR3 nucleotides: TGTGCCAGCAGTTCTCTCGGGACAGACTCCAATCAGCCCCAGCATTTT. The rearrangement links TRBV28 to TRBJ1-5; 7 bases match TRBD1. The germline gives CDR1 MDHEN, CDR2 SYDVKM. The V gene end was trimmed by 4 bases and the J gene end by 3 bases; junction bases not matched to a gene: 9. This CDR3 has 16 residues. The variable domain in full, completed from reference TRBV28 and TRBJ1-5, reads DVKVTQSSRYLVKRTGEKVFLECVQDMDHENMFWYRQDPGLGLRLIYFSYDVKMKEKGDIPEGYSVSREKKERFSLILESASTNQTSMYLCASSSLGTDSNQPQHFGDGTRLSIL.

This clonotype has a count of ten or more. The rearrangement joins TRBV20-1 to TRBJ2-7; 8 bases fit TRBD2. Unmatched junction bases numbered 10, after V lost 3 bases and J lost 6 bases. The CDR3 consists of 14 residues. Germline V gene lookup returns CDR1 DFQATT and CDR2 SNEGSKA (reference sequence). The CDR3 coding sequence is TGCAGTGCTAGGCGCCCCAGCGGGAGCACCGAGCAGTACTTC. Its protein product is CSARRPSGSTEQYF.

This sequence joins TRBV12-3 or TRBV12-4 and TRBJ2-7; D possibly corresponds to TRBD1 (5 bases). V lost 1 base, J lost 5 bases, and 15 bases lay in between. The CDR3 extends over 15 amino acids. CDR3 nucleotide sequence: TGTGCCAGCAGTTTAGAAGGGGCCCAGTTCCACGAGCAGTACTTC. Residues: CASSLEGAQFHEQYF.

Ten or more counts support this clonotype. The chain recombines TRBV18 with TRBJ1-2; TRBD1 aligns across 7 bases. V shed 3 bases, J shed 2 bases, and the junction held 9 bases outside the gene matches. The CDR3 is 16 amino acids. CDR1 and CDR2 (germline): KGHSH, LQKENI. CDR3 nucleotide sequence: TGTGCCAGCTCACCGACTTTTGGACAGGCGAACTATGGCTACACCTTC. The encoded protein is CASSPTFGQANYGYTF. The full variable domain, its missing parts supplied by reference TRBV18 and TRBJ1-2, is NAGVMQNPRHLVRRRGQEARLRCSPMKGHSHVYWYRQLPEEGLKFMVYLQKENIIDESGMPKERFSAEFPKEGPSILRIQQVVRGDSAAYFCASSPTFGQANYGYTFGSGTRLTVV.

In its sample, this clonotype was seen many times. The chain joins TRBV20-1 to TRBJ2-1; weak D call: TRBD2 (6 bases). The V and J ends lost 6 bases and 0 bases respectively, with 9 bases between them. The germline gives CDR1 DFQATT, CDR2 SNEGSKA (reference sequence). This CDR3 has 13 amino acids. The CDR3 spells CSATGSSYNEQFF. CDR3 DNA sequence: TGCAGTGCAACCGGGAGCTCCTACAATGAGCAGTTCTTC.

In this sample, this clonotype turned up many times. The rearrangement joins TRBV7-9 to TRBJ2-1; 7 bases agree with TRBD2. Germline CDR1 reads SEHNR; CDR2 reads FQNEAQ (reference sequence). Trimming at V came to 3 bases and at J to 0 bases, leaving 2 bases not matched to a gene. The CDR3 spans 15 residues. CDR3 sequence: CASSFREGSYNEQFF. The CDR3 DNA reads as TGTGCCAGCAGCTTCAGGGAGGGCTCCTACAATGAGCAGTTCTTC.

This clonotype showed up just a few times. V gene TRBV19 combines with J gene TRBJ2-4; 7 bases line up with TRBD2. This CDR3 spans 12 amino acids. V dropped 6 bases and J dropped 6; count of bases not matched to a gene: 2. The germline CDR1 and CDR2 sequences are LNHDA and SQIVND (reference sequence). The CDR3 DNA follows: TGTGCCAGTAGAAGCGGGATAAACATTCAGTACTTC. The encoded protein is CASRSGINIQYF.

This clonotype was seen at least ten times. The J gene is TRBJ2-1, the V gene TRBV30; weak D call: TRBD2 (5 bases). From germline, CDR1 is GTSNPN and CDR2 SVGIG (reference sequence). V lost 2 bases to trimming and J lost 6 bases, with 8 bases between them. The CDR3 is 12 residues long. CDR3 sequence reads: CAWSRTGNEQFF. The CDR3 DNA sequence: TGTGCCTGGAGTCGGACTGGCAATGAGCAGTTCTTC. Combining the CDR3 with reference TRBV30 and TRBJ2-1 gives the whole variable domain SQTIHQWPATLVQPVGSPLSLECTVEGTSNPNLYWYRQAAGRGLQLLFYSVGIGQISSEVPQNLSASRPQDRQFILSSKKLLLSDSGFYLCAWSRTGNEQFFGPGTRLTVL.

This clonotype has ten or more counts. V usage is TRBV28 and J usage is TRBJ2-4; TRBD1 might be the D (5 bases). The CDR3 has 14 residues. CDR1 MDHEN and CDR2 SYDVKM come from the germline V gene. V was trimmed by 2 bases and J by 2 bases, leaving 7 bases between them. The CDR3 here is CASSLRGSKNIQYF. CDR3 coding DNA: TGTGCCAGCAGTTTAAGGGGATCCAAAAACATTCAGTACTTC.

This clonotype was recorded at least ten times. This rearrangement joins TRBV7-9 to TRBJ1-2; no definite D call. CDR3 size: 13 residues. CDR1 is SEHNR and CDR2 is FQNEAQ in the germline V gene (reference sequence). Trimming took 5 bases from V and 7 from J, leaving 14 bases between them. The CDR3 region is CASSPVSPFGYTF. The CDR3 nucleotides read TGTGCCAGCAGCCCAGTGTCCCCGTTTGGCTACACCTTC. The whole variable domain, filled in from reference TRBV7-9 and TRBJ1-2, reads DTGVSQNPRHKITKRGQNVTFRCDPISEHNRLYWYRQTLGQGPEFLTYFQNEAQLEKSRLLSDRFSAERPKGSFSTLEIQRTEQGDSAMYLCASSPVSPFGYTFGSGTRLTVV.

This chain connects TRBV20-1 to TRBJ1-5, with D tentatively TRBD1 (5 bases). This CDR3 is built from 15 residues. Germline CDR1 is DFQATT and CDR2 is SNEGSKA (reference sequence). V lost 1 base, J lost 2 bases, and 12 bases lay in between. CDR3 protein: CSARGAGKGNQPQHF. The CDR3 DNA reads TGCAGTGCTAGAGGAGCAGGGAAGGGCAATCAGCCCCAGCATTTT.

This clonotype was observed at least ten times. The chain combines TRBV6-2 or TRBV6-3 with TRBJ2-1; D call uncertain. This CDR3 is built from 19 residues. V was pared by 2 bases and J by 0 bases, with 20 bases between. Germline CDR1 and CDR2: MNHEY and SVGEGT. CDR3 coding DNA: TGTGCCAGCAGTTACGAATCAGTGGCTAGTCGGAGCTCCTACAATGAGCAGTTCTTC. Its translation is CASSYESVASRSSYNEQFF.

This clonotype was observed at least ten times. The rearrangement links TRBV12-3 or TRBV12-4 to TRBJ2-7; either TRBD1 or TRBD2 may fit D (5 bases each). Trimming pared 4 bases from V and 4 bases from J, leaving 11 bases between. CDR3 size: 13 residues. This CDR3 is CASSYGGRYEQYF. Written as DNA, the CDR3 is TGTGCCAGCAGTTATGGGGGAAGGTACGAGCAGTACTTC.

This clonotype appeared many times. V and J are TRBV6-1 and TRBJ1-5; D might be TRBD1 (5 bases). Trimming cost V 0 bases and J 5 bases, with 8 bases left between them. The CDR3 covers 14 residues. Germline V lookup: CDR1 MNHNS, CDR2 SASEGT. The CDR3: CASSEAGTHQPQHF. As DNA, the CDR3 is TGTGCCAGCAGTGAAGCAGGGACGCATCAGCCCCAGCATTTT.

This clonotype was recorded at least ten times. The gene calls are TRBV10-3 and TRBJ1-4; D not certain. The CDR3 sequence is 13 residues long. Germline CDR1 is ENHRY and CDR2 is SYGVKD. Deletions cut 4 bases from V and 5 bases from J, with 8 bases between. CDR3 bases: TGTGCCATCAGTGTGAGGGAGAATGAAAAACTGTTTTTT. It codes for CAISVRENEKLFF.

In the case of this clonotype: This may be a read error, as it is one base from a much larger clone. CDR3 nucleotide sequence: TGTGCCAGCAGTTTAAAGCTTGGGTTCAACAATCAGCCCCAGTATTTT. It encodes CASSLKLGFNNQPQYF. The V call is TRBV12-3 or TRBV12-4, the J call TRBJ1-5; D is uncertain. TRBJ2-3 matches the DNA end more closely, so the J call is doubtful. This CDR3 comprises 16 residues.

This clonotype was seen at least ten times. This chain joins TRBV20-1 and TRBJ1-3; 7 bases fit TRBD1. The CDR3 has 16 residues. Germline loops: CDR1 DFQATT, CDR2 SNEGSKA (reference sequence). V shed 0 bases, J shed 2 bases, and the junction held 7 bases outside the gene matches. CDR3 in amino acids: CSARDRWQGAGNTIYF. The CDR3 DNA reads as TGCAGTGCTAGAGATCGTTGGCAGGGGGCTGGAAACACCATATATTTT.